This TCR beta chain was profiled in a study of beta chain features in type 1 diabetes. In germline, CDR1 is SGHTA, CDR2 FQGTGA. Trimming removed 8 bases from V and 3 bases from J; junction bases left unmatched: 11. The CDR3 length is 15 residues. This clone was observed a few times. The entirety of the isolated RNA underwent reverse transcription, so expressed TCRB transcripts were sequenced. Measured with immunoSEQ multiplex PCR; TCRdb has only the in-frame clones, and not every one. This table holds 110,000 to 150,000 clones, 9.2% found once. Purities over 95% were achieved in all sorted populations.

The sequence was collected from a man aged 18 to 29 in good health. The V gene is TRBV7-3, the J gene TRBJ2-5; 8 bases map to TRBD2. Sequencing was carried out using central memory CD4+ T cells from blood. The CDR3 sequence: CASGLATSAEETQYF. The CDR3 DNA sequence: TGTGCCAGCGGATTGGCGACTAGCGCAGAAGAGACCCAGTACTTC.